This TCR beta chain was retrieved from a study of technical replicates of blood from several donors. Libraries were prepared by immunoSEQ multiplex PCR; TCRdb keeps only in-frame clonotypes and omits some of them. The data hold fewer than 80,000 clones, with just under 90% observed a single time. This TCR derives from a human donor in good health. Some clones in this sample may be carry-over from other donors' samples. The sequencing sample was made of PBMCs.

The CDR3 protein is CAISDTQGTGDYGYTF. The CDR3 bases are TGTGCCATCAGCGACACCCAAGGCACAGGGGACTATGGCTACACCTTC. The chain uses TRBV10-3 and TRBJ1-2; 7 bases align to TRBD1. Trimming removed 6 bases from V and 3 bases from J; junction bases left unmatched: 13. CDR1 is ENHRY, CDR2 SYGVKD, per germline. The CDR3 contains 16 residues.